A single sample gave rise to the 20 T cell receptor beta chains below, sequenced in a study of shared clonotypes between healthy human individuals. TCRdb's table, derived via immunoSEQ multiplex PCR, lists solely in-frame clones and lacks some. Here the sample spans about 1,800,000 clones, about 95% being singletons. The naive CD8 fraction comprised CD45RO-negative cells positively selected for CCR7 and excluded terminally differentiated effector memory CD45RA+ cells. Sequencing used naive CD8+ T cells sorted from blood. These receptors were collected from a man aged 18 to 35 in good health.

The J gene is TRBJ2-7, the V gene TRBV4-3; no firm D call. This CDR3 spans 13 amino acids. The V gene's germline CDR1 is LGHNA and CDR2 YSLEER. V was clipped by 0 bases and J by 4 bases, with 7 bases between them. The CDR3 DNA follows: TGCGCCAGCAGCCAAGAACCGACTTACGAGCAGTACTTC. Translation gives CASSQEPTYEQYF.

This clone was seen only once. The chain recombines TRBV9 with TRBJ2-3; D might be TRBD1 (6 bases). V lost 4 bases to trimming and J lost 6 bases, with 12 bases between them. This CDR3 has 13 residues. Germline V gene sequence: CDR1 SGDLS, CDR2 YYNGEE. CDR3 residues: CASSLQGEDTQYF. CDR3 DNA sequence: TGTGCCAGCAGCTTACAGGGTGAGGATACGCAGTATTTT.

The chain links TRBV7-9 to TRBJ2-7, with TRBD1 as a possible D gene (5 bases). Looked up from germline, CDR1 is SEHNR and CDR2 is FQNEAQ (reference sequence). CDR3 length: 13 residues. Trimming removed 5 bases from V and 5 bases from J, with 13 bases in between. CDR3 residues: CASSLRVANEQYF. The CDR3 coding sequence is TGTGCCAGCAGCCTCAGGGTGGCAAACGAGCAGTACTTC.

V usage is TRBV5-6 and J usage is TRBJ1-3; D is unclear. The length of the CDR3 is 13 residues. V lost 3 bases to trimming and J lost 3 bases, with 7 bases between them. The V gene's germline CDR1 is SGHDT and CDR2 YYEEEE. CDR3 nucleotide sequence: TGTGCCAGCAGCTACGACCGTGGAAACACCATATATTTT. It specifies CASSYDRGNTIYF.

This sequence joins TRBV10-2 and TRBJ2-7; D is perhaps TRBD2 (6 bases). Trimming removed 5 bases from V and 2 bases from J, with 10 bases in between. In germline, CDR1 is WSHSY, CDR2 SAAADI. The CDR3 is 13 amino acids. CDR3 sequence (DNA): TGCGCCAGCAGTAGGGACTCTACCTACGAGCAGTACTTC. Translated: CASSRDSTYEQYF.

The V gene is TRBV4-2, the J gene TRBJ2-5; TRBD2 agrees at 13 bases. The CDR3 covers 17 residues. Per germline, CDR1 LGHNA and CDR2 YNFKEQ. With V trimmed by 4 bases and J by 5 bases, 10 bases remained unmatched. The CDR3 here is CASSPSTSGGAGETQYF. Written as DNA, the CDR3 is TGTGCCAGCAGCCCAAGCACTAGCGGGGGGGCCGGTGAGACCCAGTACTTC.

The chain is built from TRBV7-9 and TRBJ1-1; maybe TRBD1 (5 bases). The germline V gene has CDR1 SEHNR and CDR2 FQNEAQ (reference sequence). V lost 4 bases, J lost 0 bases, and 15 bases lay in between. This CDR3 spans 16 amino acids. CDR3 sequence reads: CASSSGLGTLNTEAFF. For the CDR3, the DNA is TGTGCCAGCAGCTCAGGGTTAGGGACTTTGAACACTGAAGCTTTCTTT.

The chain combines TRBV10-3 with TRBJ2-5, with D perhaps assigned TRBD1 or TRBD2 (6 bases each). The germline V gene has CDR1 ENHRY and CDR2 SYGVKD. The CDR3 has 13 amino acids. Trimming shortened V by 6 bases and J by 5 bases, and 13 bases separated the two germline ends. CDR3 in amino acids: CAISSGGLETQYF. The CDR3 DNA sequence: TGTGCCATCAGCTCCGGGGGCCTGGAGACCCAGTACTTC.

The V and J genes are TRBV7-6 and TRBJ2-7; unclear D gene. The germline V gene encodes CDR1 SGHVS and CDR2 FNYEAQ. The ends were cut back, 2 bases at V and 2 bases at J, with 10 bases in the middle. CDR3 length: 14 amino acids. CDR3 region: CASSLSGPPYEQYF. Here the CDR3 DNA reads TGTGCCAGCAGCTTATCCGGACCACCCTACGAGCAGTACTTC.

This chain connects TRBV2 to TRBJ2-3, with 7 positions matching TRBD2. Germline-derived CDR1 and CDR2 are SNHLY and FYNNEI. The CDR3 length is 15 residues. V lost 8 bases, J lost 1 base, and 9 bases stayed unmatched. CDR3 sequence (DNA): TGTGCCAGCGATGGACTAGAAATGGGCACAGATACGCAGTATTTT. Its protein is CASDGLEMGTDTQYF.

The chain links TRBV6-5 to TRBJ2-7; 8 bases match TRBD1. V trimming: 6 bases; J trimming: 3 bases; junction bases outside the gene matches: 4. Germline CDR1 MNHEY, CDR2 SVGAGI. This CDR3 has 13 amino acids. The CDR3 bases are TGTGCCAGCAGCATAGGACAGGGCTACGAGCAGTACTTC. Its protein is CASSIGQGYEQYF.

Concerning this clone: The identical CDR3 is also encoded by other nucleotide sequences in the sample. The gene calls are TRBV6-6 and TRBJ1-1; a weak D match, TRBD1 (5 bases). The CDR3 is 16 residues long. V was pared by 0 bases and J by 0 bases, with 11 bases between. The germline CDR1 and CDR2 sequences are MNHNY and SVGAGI (reference sequence). The DNA of the CDR3 is TGTGCCAGCAGTTACTCCCGGGACTCAATGAACACTGAAGCTTTCTTT. Its translation: CASSYSRDSMNTEAFF.

The chain joins TRBV5-4 to TRBJ2-7; the match to TRBD2 covers 13 bases. Losses at the gene ends were 4 bases for V and 6 bases for J; bases not matched to a gene: 4. This CDR3 region has 14 residues. CDR1 and CDR2 from the germline V gene are SGHNT and YYREEE (reference sequence). The DNA of the CDR3 is TGTGCCAGCAGCCCGGGACTAGCGGGAACCGAGCAGTACTTC. The encoded protein is CASSPGLAGTEQYF. The entire variable domain, with the rest obtained from reference TRBV5-4 and TRBJ2-7, is as follows: ETGVTQSPTHLIKTRGQQVTLRCSSQSGHNTVSWYQQALGQGPQFIFQYYREEENGRGNFPPRFSGLQFPNYSSELNVNALELDDSALYLCASSPGLAGTEQYFGPGTRLTVT.

The V gene is TRBV9, the J gene TRBJ1-2; D gene ambiguous. V shed 0 bases and J shed 2 bases, with 11 bases lying between them. Germline CDR1 SGDLS, CDR2 YYNGEE. This CDR3 comprises 15 residues. The CDR3 nucleotides are TGTGCCAGCAGCGTAGGCCCTGACACGAACTATGGCTACACCTTC. Protein product: CASSVGPDTNYGYTF.

V is TRBV28 and J is TRBJ1-4, with D tentatively TRBD1 (5 bases). CDR3 length: 14 amino acids. Germline CDR1 and CDR2: MDHEN and SYDVKM. V was shortened by 5 bases and J by 8 bases, with 15 bases between the two germline ends. The CDR3, as DNA: TGTGCCAGCAGTGCACAGGTGGGAGCCGAAAAACTGTTTTTT. Encoded protein: CASSAQVGAEKLFF. Based on the CDR3 plus reference TRBV28 and TRBJ1-4, the full variable domain is DVKVTQSSRYLVKRTGEKVFLECVQDMDHENMFWYRQDPGLGLRLIYFSYDVKMKEKGDIPEGYSVSREKKERFSLILESASTNQTSMYLCASSAQVGAEKLFFGSGTQLSVL.

The chain is built from TRBV13 and TRBJ2-7; D remains ambiguous. The CDR3 spans 16 residues. Trimming removed 4 bases from V and 0 bases from J, with 16 bases in between. CDR1 is PRHDT and CDR2 is FYEKMQ in the germline V gene (reference sequence). This CDR3 reads CASSSRWEATSYEQYF. CDR3 nucleotides: TGTGCCAGCAGCTCGAGGTGGGAAGCGACCTCCTACGAGCAGTACTTC.

This clone appeared once. This chain connects TRBV2 to TRBJ2-2, with no clear D. CDR3 length: 12 amino acids. V was trimmed by 5 bases and J by 6 bases, leaving 7 bases between them. Per the germline V gene, CDR1 is SNHLY and CDR2 is FYNNEI. In nucleotides, the CDR3 is TGTGCCAGCAGTTGGTCTTCCGGGGAGCTGTTTTTT. Translating gives CASSWSSGELFF.

The V and J genes are TRBV6-5 and TRBJ1-5; D unclear. CDR1 and CDR2 from the germline V gene are MNHEY and SVGAGI. The length of the CDR3 is 15 residues. Trimming removed 1 base at V and 0 bases at J, with 7 bases between. In DNA form, the CDR3 reads TGTGCCAGCAGTTACTTGGGTAATAGCAATCAGCCCCAGCATTTT. This encodes CASSYLGNSNQPQHF.

The chain carries TRBV27 and TRBJ1-5; D gene uncertain. Germline V gives CDR1 MNHEY, CDR2 SMNVEV (reference sequence). V lost 0 bases and J 4 bases, leaving 4 bases between the germline ends. This CDR3 is built from 13 residues. The CDR3 here is CASSLSWNQPQHF. The CDR3 nucleotides are TGTGCCAGCAGTTTATCATGGAATCAGCCCCAGCATTTT.

This chain links TRBV7-8 with TRBJ2-3; 11 bases line up with TRBD1. Germline CDR1 and CDR2: SGHVS and FQNEAQ. The CDR3 totals 15 residues. Germline trimming cut 5 bases from V and 3 bases from J; bases unmatched to any gene: 4. The CDR3 region is CASSEDRGLTDTQYF. CDR3 DNA: TGTGCCAGCAGCGAGGACAGGGGGCTAACAGATACGCAGTATTTT.